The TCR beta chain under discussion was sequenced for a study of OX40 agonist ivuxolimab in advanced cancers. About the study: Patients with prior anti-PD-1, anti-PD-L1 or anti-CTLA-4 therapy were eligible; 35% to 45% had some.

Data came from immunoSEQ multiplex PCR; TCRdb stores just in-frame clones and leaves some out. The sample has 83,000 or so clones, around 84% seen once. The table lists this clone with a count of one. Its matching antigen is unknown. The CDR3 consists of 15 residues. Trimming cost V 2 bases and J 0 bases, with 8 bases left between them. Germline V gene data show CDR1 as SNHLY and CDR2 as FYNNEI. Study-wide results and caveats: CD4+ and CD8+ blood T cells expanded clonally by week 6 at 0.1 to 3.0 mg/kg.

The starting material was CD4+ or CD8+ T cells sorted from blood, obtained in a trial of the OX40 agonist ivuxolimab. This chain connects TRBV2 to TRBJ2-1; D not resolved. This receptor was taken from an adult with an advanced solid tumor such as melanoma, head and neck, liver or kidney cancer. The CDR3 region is CASSERVSSYNEQFF. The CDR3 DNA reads TGTGCCAGCAGTGAAAGAGTTAGCTCCTACAATGAGCAGTTCTTC.